These 5 T cell receptor beta chains share one sample of origin, sequenced in a study of OX40 agonist ivuxolimab in advanced cancers. The method was immunoSEQ multiplex PCR; TCRdb's version includes in-frame clones alone and lacks a portion of them. Here the sample spans about 77,000 clones, 87% being singletons. Here the sequenced sample was CD4+ or CD8+ T cells sorted from blood, taken in a trial of the OX40 agonist ivuxolimab. The receptors here all came from an adult with an advanced solid tumor such as melanoma, head and neck, liver or kidney cancer.

This clone was found once. This chain uses TRBV5-1 with TRBJ2-7, with D perhaps TRBD1 (5 bases). V lost 4 bases and J 6 bases, leaving 17 bases between the germline ends. Germline V gives CDR1 SGHRS, CDR2 YFSETQ. The CDR3 is 14 amino acids. Here the CDR3 reads CASSLRPPDSEQYF. In DNA, the CDR3 is TGCGCCAGCAGCCTGCGTCCCCCAGACAGCGAGCAGTACTTC.

This clone appeared once. V and J are TRBV5-5 and TRBJ1-4; D not resolved. The CDR3 extends over 14 amino acids. V lost 2 bases, J lost 7 bases, and 12 bases lay in between. Germline V CDR1 and CDR2: SGHKS, YYEKEE (reference sequence). This chain's CDR3 is CASSFRDQSEKLFF. The DNA for the CDR3 is TGTGCCAGCAGCTTTCGTGACCAAAGTGAAAAACTGTTTTTT. Full variable domain (remainder filled in from reference TRBV5-5 and TRBJ1-4): DAGVTQSPTHLIKTRGQQVTLRCSPISGHKSVSWYQQVLGQGPQFIFQYYEKEERGRGNFPDRFSARQFPNYSSELNVNALLLGDSALYLCASSFRDQSEKLFFGSGTQLSVL.

The genes are TRBV19 and TRBJ1-2, with 7 bases lining up with TRBD1. J gave up 2 bases and V 4 bases, and 10 bases lay outside the gene matches. CDR3 length equals 16 residues. Per the germline V gene, CDR1 is LNHDA and CDR2 is SQIVND (reference sequence). This CDR3 reads CASSTQWTGLNYGYTF. The CDR3 coding sequence is TGTGCCAGTAGTACCCAATGGACAGGACTAAACTATGGCTACACCTTC. The full variable domain, rest sourced from reference TRBV19 and TRBJ1-2, is DGGITQSPKYLFRKEGQNVTLSCEQNLNHDAMYWYRQDPGQGLRLIYYSQIVNDFQKGDIAEGYSVSREKKESFPLTVTSAQKNPTAFYLCASSTQWTGLNYGYTFGSGTRLTVV.

This chain joins TRBV7-2 and TRBJ2-2; 7 bases match TRBD1. The CDR3 consists of 15 residues. Germline V gene data show CDR1 as SGHTA and CDR2 as FQGNSA. V shed 2 bases and J 5 bases; nucleotides not matched to a gene: 5. CDR3 amino acids: CASSLFRGSTGELFF. The CDR3 DNA follows: TGTGCCAGCAGCTTATTCAGGGGGAGTACCGGGGAGCTGTTTTTT.

The rearrangement joins TRBV5-1 to TRBJ2-3; D may be TRBD1 (6 bases). The CDR3 runs to 16 residues. With 2 bases removed from V and 1 base from J, the gap between germline ends came to 14 bases. Germline CDR1 and CDR2: SGHRS and YFSETQ. Here the CDR3 DNA reads TGCGCCAGCAGCTTACAGGGCCAGAGCGGCACAGATACGCAGTATTTT. This gives the protein CASSLQGQSGTDTQYF.